These 26 T cell receptor beta chains share one sample of origin, sequenced in a study of T cells in Graves' hyperthyroidism and ophthalmopathy. TCR beta CDR3 sequences were amplified from RNA transcripts. The TCR CDR3 first-round RT-PCR relied on the HTBI primer set. TCRdb analysed the multiplex PCR reads with MiXCR anew, one entry per CDR3 protein. Of about 500,000 distinct CDR3 sequences in the sample, approximately 15% were seen once. The sequenced material came from blood. These receptors all stem from a woman aged 18 to 35 with Graves' hyperthyroidism.

The rearrangement links TRBV18 to TRBJ2-4; TRBD2 is a possible D gene (5 bases). CDR3 length: 15 amino acids. Germline-derived CDR1 and CDR2 are KGHSH and LQKENI. The ends were cut back, 2 bases at V and 6 bases at J, with 14 bases in the middle. CDR3 nucleotide sequence: TGTGCCAGCTCACCAAAGATCCAGCGGATAAACATTCAGTACTTC. Protein sequence: CASSPKIQRINIQYF.

This clonotype was seen at least ten times. The chain employs TRBV11-2 and TRBJ1-5; D call uncertain. Trimming pared 0 bases from V and 10 bases from J, leaving 16 bases between. The CDR3 loop spans 15 amino acids. The germline CDR1 and CDR2 sequences are SGHAT and FQNNGV. CDR3 DNA sequence: TGTGCCAGCAGCTTAGATGAGGTGGACGTTTACCCCCAGCATTTT. Its translation: CASSLDEVDVYPQHF.

This clonotype has ten or more counts. The V call is TRBV5-1, the J call TRBJ2-5; 9 bases align to TRBD2. The junction had 9 bases not matched to a gene; V was cut back by 1 base and J by 5 bases. The CDR3 extends over 16 amino acids. CDR1 and CDR2 from the germline V gene are SGHRS and YFSETQ. This CDR3 is CASSLHQREVAETQYF. The CDR3 nucleotides read TGCGCCAGCAGCTTGCATCAGCGGGAGGTGGCGGAGACCCAGTACTTC.

This clonotype has ten or more counts. The CDR3 DNA follows: TGTGCCAGCAGTCGACGGGGGGAGACCCAGTACTTC. Its protein is CASSRRGETQYF. The gene calls are TRBV6-1 and TRBJ2-5; the D gene is possibly TRBD2 (6 bases). The length of the CDR3 is 12 residues. Germline CDR1 reads MNHNS; CDR2 reads SASEGT. Trimming pared 5 bases from V and 5 bases from J, leaving 9 bases between.

This chain uses TRBV5-6 with TRBJ2-3, with a weak D call TRBD2 (6 bases). The V gene lost 0 bases and the J gene lost 8 bases, with 13 bases spanning the gap. This CDR3 has 14 residues. The germline V gene encodes CDR1 SGHDT and CDR2 YYEEEE. CDR3 in amino acids: CASSLDRGIVTQYF. DNA of the CDR3: TGTGCCAGCAGCTTGGATCGGGGGATCGTTACGCAGTATTTT.

This clonotype was seen at least ten times. V gene TRBV25-1 combines with J gene TRBJ2-5; 11 bases fit TRBD1. Germline lookup yields CDR1 MGHDK and CDR2 SYGVNS. The V gene end was trimmed by 3 bases and the J gene end by 6 bases; junction bases not matched to a gene: 6. CDR3 size: 15 residues. The CDR3, as DNA: TGTGCCAGCAGTGACCCCGGGACAGGGGGAAAGACCCAGTACTTC. It translates to CASSDPGTGGKTQYF.

The rearrangement joins TRBV9 to TRBJ1-1; the match to TRBD1 covers 7 bases. This CDR3 has 15 amino acids. Germline lookup yields CDR1 SGDLS and CDR2 YYNGEE. The V segment lost 4 bases and the J segment 5 bases; nucleotides outside the gene matches: 11. For the CDR3, the DNA is TGTGCCAGCAGCCCCTCGACAGGGAAAGGAACTGAAGCTTTCTTT. Its translation: CASSPSTGKGTEAFF.

This clonotype was seen repeatedly, ten times or more. The chain combines TRBV5-1 with TRBJ1-1; D gene ambiguous. CDR1 is SGHRS and CDR2 is YFSETQ in the germline V gene. V gave up 1 base and J gave up 1 base, with 8 bases separating them. There are 14 residues in the CDR3. The CDR3 DNA is TGCGCCAGCAGCTTGCTTACCGGGAACACTGAAGCTTTCTTT. The encoded protein is CASSLLTGNTEAFF.

The chain carries TRBV9 and TRBJ2-7; 9 nucleotides line up with TRBD1. Germline V CDR1 and CDR2: SGDLS, YYNGEE. CDR3 length equals 15 residues. V gave up 3 bases and J gave up 4 bases; unmatched junction bases: 8. DNA of the CDR3: TGTGCCAGCAGCGCGGGACAGGGCTTGCTATACGAGCAGTACTTC. It codes for CASSAGQGLLYEQYF.

This clonotype was found many times. V gene TRBV7-9 combines with J gene TRBJ1-2, with D unresolved. This CDR3 is 13 amino acids long. CDR1 is SEHNR and CDR2 is FQNEAQ in the germline V gene (reference sequence). V was pared by 5 bases and J by 7 bases, with 14 bases between. DNA of the CDR3: TGTGCCAGCAGCACGGAGGGTTCTGCTGGCTACACCTTC. Translated: CASSTEGSAGYTF.

The table lists this clonotype with many counts. V and J are TRBV12-3 or TRBV12-4 and TRBJ2-2, with a possible D match to TRBD1 (5 bases). This CDR3 is built from 13 residues. The V end was cut by 1 base, the J end by 7 bases, with 7 bases between. CDR3 residues: CASSLVRGGELFF. The CDR3, as DNA: TGTGCCAGCAGTTTAGTAAGGGGCGGGGAGCTGTTTTTT.

This clonotype came up many times. This chain links TRBV12-5 with TRBJ2-7, with D perhaps given as TRBD1 or TRBD2 (6 bases each). Germline V gene sequence: CDR1 LGHNT, CDR2 FRNRAP. Trimming pared 2 bases from V and 2 bases from J, leaving 25 bases between. CDR3 length: 19 amino acids. CDR3: CASGLLGTKGEALTYEQYV. The CDR3 DNA sequence: TGTGCTAGTGGTTTGCTCGGGACCAAGGGGGAGGCCTTAACCTACGAGCAGTACGTC.

There are many counts of this clonotype. The V call is TRBV18, the J call TRBJ1-6; 8 positions agree with TRBD1. The CDR3 has 15 residues. The V gene's germline CDR1 is KGHSH and CDR2 LQKENI. Trimming removed 3 bases from V and 5 bases from J; junction bases left unmatched: 3. In nucleotides, the CDR3 is TGTGCCAGCTCACCTGCGACAGGGGATAATTCACCCCTCCACTTT. The encoded protein is CASSPATGDNSPLHF.

This clonotype showed up many times. J is TRBJ2-5 and V is TRBV5-1; D ambiguous. Germline loops: CDR1 SGHRS, CDR2 YFSETQ. V lost 5 bases, J lost 2 bases, and 10 bases lay in between. The CDR3 is 13 residues long. CDR3 sequence: CASRRLLQETQYF. The CDR3 DNA reads as TGCGCCAGCAGGAGGTTGCTACAAGAGACCCAGTACTTC.

This clonotype was seen once. The rearrangement uses TRBV6-1 and TRBJ2-7; D may be TRBD1 (6 bases). Looked up from germline, CDR1 is MNHNS and CDR2 is SASEGT. The V and J ends lost 5 bases and 0 bases respectively, with 11 bases between them. CDR3 length: 14 amino acids. CDR3 in amino acids: CASSPDRSSYEQYV. CDR3 in DNA: TGTGCCAGCAGTCCAGACAGGAGCTCCTACGAGCAGTACGTC.

In this sample, this clonotype turned up many times. The CDR3 coding sequence is TGTGCCAGCAGCCGGGTCCGGGACAGAAGAAACTACGAGCAGTACTTC. Translated, it gives CASSRVRDRRNYEQYF. This sequence joins TRBV11-3 and TRBJ2-7; TRBD1 agrees at 7 bases. From germline, CDR1 is SGHNT and CDR2 YENEEA. Trimming at V came to 5 bases and at J to 3 bases, leaving 13 bases not matched to a gene. CDR3 length: 16 residues.

This clonotype was seen a few times. This chain uses TRBV6-1 with TRBJ2-1, with 12 bases matching TRBD2. J gave up 7 bases and V 6 bases, and 13 bases lay outside the gene matches. The germline V gene encodes CDR1 MNHNS and CDR2 SASEGT. The CDR3 spans 17 residues. In nucleotides, the CDR3 is TGTGCCAGCAGCCGAGGACTAGCGGGAAACCCAAGGAATGAGCAGTTCTTC. This sequence encodes CASSRGLAGNPRNEQFF.

In this sample, this clonotype turned up a few times. The genes are TRBV9 and TRBJ2-1; possible D gene TRBD2, 6 bases. The CDR3 is 15 amino acids. Trimming cost V 4 bases and J 5 bases, with 16 bases left between them. Germline V CDR1 and CDR2: SGDLS, YYNGEE. CDR3 bases: TGTGCCAGCAGCATCTACGGGGGTGAGAACAATGAGCAGTTCTTC. Protein: CASSIYGGENNEQFF.

The rearrangement joins TRBV10-1 to TRBJ1-3; D unresolved. Germline CDR1 WNHNN, CDR2 SYGVQD (reference sequence). Trimming took 2 bases from V and 0 from J, leaving 2 bases between them. This CDR3 contains 13 residues. Written as DNA, the CDR3 is TGCGCCAGCAGTGAGAGCTCTGGAAACACCATATATTTT. The encoded protein is CASSESSGNTIYF.

The rearrangement uses TRBV4-1 and TRBJ2-7; TRBD2 aligns across 9 bases. With V trimmed by 2 bases and J by 3 bases, 8 bases remained unmatched. Germline V CDR1 and CDR2: MGHRA, YSYEKL. The CDR3 length is 16 residues. The CDR3 loop reads CASSQTATSGLYEQYV. CDR3 in DNA: TGCGCCAGCAGCCAAACGGCGACTAGCGGACTCTACGAGCAGTACGTC.

The rearrangement joins TRBV20-1 to TRBJ2-5, with 11 nucleotides matching TRBD1. This CDR3 contains 15 residues. V was clipped by 1 base and J by 4 bases; unmatched bases: 5. CDR1 DFQATT and CDR2 SNEGSKA come from the germline V gene (reference sequence). The CDR3 here is CSARAGQGDGETQYF. The CDR3 DNA reads as TGCAGTGCTAGAGCGGGACAGGGGGACGGAGAGACCCAGTACTTC.

At least ten counts were recorded for this clonotype. The chain couples TRBV7-3 to TRBJ2-2; 7 positions agree with TRBD2. The CDR3 contains 16 residues. V was clipped by 5 bases and J by 0 bases; unmatched bases: 6. Per the germline V gene, CDR1 is SGHTA and CDR2 is FQGTGA. The CDR3 loop reads CASSPTSAANTGELFF. The DNA of the CDR3 is TGTGCCAGCAGCCCTACTAGCGCGGCGAACACCGGGGAGCTGTTTTTT. Full variable domain (missing parts from reference TRBV7-3 and TRBJ2-2): GAGVSQTPSNKVTEKGKYVELRCDPISGHTALYWYRQSLGQGPEFLIYFQGTGAADDSGLPNDRFFAVRPEGSVSTLKIQRTERGDSAVYLCASSPTSAANTGELFFGEGSRLTVL.

In its sample, this clonotype was seen many times. CDR3 region: CATRTGSSYEQYV. The CDR3 DNA sequence: TGTGCCACCCGGACTGGTTCGTCCTACGAGCAGTACGTC. The chain joins TRBV19 to TRBJ2-7; possible D gene TRBD2, 5 bases. The CDR3 extends over 13 amino acids. CDR1 is LNHDA and CDR2 is SQIVND in the germline V gene (reference sequence). V shed 10 bases and J shed 1 base, with 14 bases lying between them.

This clonotype has at least ten counts. The chain has TRBV27 and TRBJ1-1; weak D call: TRBD1 (5 bases). V was trimmed by 2 bases and J by 4 bases, leaving 14 bases between them. Germline CDR1 reads MNHEY; CDR2 reads SMNVEV (reference sequence). The length of the CDR3 is 15 residues. CDR3 amino acids: CASSLDGALGTEAFF. The CDR3 DNA follows: TGTGCCAGCAGTTTAGATGGGGCTTTGGGCACTGAAGCTTTCTTT.

This clonotype came up many times. This chain uses TRBV6-1 with TRBJ2-3; D not resolved. Per the germline V gene, CDR1 is MNHNS and CDR2 is SASEGT. The V and J ends lost 4 bases and 0 bases respectively, with 11 bases between them. This CDR3 contains 15 residues. CDR3 loop: CASSGQALSTDTQYF. The DNA for the CDR3 is TGTGCCAGCAGTGGTCAGGCACTTAGCACAGATACGCAGTATTTT.

This clonotype was found many times. This rearrangement joins TRBV7-9 to TRBJ2-5; 11 bases map to TRBD2. The CDR3 length is 17 residues. Germline CDR1 is SEHNR and CDR2 is FQNEAQ (reference sequence). The J segment lost 4 bases and the V segment lost 2 bases, leaving 9 bases of the junction unmatched. CDR3 nucleotides: TGTGCCAGCAGCTTAAAACTAGCGGGAGTTATACGAGAGACCCAGTACTTC. It codes for CASSLKLAGVIRETQYF. Full variable domain (missing parts from reference TRBV7-9 and TRBJ2-5): DTGVSQNPRHKITKRGQNVTFRCDPISEHNRLYWYRQTLGQGPEFLTYFQNEAQLEKSRLLSDRFSAERPKGSFSTLEIQRTEQGDSAMYLCASSLKLAGVIRETQYFGPGTRLLVL.